The clone carrying this T cell receptor beta chain occurred once. Its antigen is not identified. No conserved phenylalanine or tryptophan ends this CDR3, so it is likely a read error. TCRdb independently ran MiXCR on the multiplex PCR reads; one entry per CDR3 protein. The sample consists of 13,000 to 15,000 distinct CDR3 sequences, more than 45% of them appearing once. The data are from a study of breast tumors, draining lymph nodes, adjacent tissues. General study results and limits: Data fit most tumor T cells coming from lymph node, expanding in tumor. Tumors had less TCR diversity than lymph nodes, more than nontumor tissue. Tumor T cell lymph node origin was a supported hypothesis, not proven. Tumor and nontumor repertoires were significantly more similar in luminal-like than in basal-like breast cancer.

Unmatched junction bases numbered 9, after V lost 11 bases and J lost 5 bases. Germline V gene sequence: CDR1 LNHDA, CDR2 SQIVND (reference sequence). CDR3 length: 13 amino acids. The chain joins TRBV19 to TRBJ2-1; 7 nucleotides line up with TRBD2. Sequenced sample: tumor-adjacent breast tissue. This clonotype was obtained from a female donor with breast cancer. Some clones in this sample may be carry-over from other donors' samples. The CDR3 coding sequence is TGTGCCGGATTAGCGGGCTTAAACAATGAGCAGTTCTTG. Protein product: CAGLAGLNNEQFL.